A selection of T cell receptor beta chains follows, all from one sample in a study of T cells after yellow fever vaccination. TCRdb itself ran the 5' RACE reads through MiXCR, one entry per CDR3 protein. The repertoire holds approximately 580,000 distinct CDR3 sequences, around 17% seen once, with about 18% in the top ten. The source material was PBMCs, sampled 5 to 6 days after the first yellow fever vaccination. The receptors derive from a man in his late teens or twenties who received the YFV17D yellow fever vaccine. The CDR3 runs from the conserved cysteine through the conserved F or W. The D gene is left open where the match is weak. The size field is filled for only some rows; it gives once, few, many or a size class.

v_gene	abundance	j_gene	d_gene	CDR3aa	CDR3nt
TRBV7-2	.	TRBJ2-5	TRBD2	CASSLYPLAGVQETQYF	TGTGCCAGCAGCCTCTACCCCCTAGCGGGGGTTCAAGAGACCCAGTACTTC
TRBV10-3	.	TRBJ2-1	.	CAISAQFGTENYNEQFF	TGTGCCATCAGTGCTCAATTCGGGACGGAAAATTACAATGAGCAGTTCTTC
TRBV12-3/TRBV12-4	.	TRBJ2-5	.	CASGEPERETQYF	TGTGCCAGCGGGGAGCCCGAGAGAGAGACCCAGTACTTC
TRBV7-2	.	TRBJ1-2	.	CASSSLRGVRYTF	TGTGCCAGCAGCTCACTCAGGGGTGTGCGCTACACCTTC
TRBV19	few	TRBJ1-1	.	CASRQGYGGTEAFF	TGTGCCAGTAGACAAGGGTATGGAGGCACTGAAGCTTTCTTT
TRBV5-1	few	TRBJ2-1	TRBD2	CASSSLAGGPNEQFF	TGCGCCAGCAGCTCCCTAGCGGGGGGGCCAAATGAGCAGTTCTTC
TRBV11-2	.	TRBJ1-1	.	CVSSFRQANTEAFF	TGTGTCAGCAGCTTCAGACAGGCGAACACTGAAGCTTTCTTT
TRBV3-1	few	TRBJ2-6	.	CASSHSSRYGANVLTF	TGTGCCAGCAGCCATAGCTCTAGATACGGGGCCAACGTCCTGACTTTC
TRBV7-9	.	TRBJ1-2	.	CASSLAISGNGYTF	TGTGCCAGCAGCTTAGCGATATCGGGGAATGGCTACACCTTC
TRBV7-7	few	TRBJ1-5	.	CASSLLSGNLGGSNQPQHF	TGTGCTAGCAGCCTCCTCTCAGGGAACCTAGGGGGTAGCAATCAGCCCCAGCATTTT
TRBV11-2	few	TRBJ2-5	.	CASSRVRDIGETQYF	TGTGCCAGCAGCCGAGTCCGGGACATCGGGGAGACCCAGTACTTC
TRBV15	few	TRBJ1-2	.	CATSQRGPSGYTF	TGTGCCACCAGTCAGAGGGGTCCATCCGGCTACACCTTC
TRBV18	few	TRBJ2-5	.	CASSPSLATLQETQYF	TGTGCCAGCTCACCAAGTCTAGCGACCTTGCAAGAGACCCAGTACTTC
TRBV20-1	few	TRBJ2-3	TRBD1	CSARRGWAGTDTDTQYF	TGCAGTGCTCGAAGAGGTTGGGCCGGGACAGATACAGATACGCAGTATTTT
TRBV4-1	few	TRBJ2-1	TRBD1	CASSPAFPDRAGDEQFF	TGCGCCAGCAGCCCCGCTTTCCCGGACAGGGCAGGCGATGAGCAGTTCTTC
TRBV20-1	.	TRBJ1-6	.	CSAERGGSGNSPLHF	TGCAGTGCCGAACGAGGGGGTTCAGGCAATTCACCCCTCCACTTT
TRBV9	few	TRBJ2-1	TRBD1	CASSVSGGSTYNEQFF	TGTGCCAGCAGCGTTTCAGGGGGATCGACCTACAATGAGCAGTTCTTC
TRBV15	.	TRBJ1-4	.	CATSSRGANEKLFF	TGTGCCACCAGCAGTCGGGGGGCCAATGAAAAACTGTTTTTT
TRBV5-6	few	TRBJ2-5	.	CASSLWASLETQYF	TGTGCCAGCAGCTTGTGGGCGAGCTTAGAGACCCAGTACTTC
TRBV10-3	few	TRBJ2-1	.	CAISDWGNVASF	TGTGCCATCAGTGATTGGGGGAATGTGGCGTCCTTC
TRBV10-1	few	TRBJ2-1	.	CASSSGPRDNEQFF	TGCGCCAGCAGTTCGGGGCCCCGCGACAATGAGCAGTTCTTC
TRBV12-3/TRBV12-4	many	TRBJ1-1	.	CASSPGGDYTEAFF	TGTGCCAGCAGCCCTGGGGGGGACTACACTGAAGCTTTCTTT
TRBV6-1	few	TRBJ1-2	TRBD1	CASTTGYYGYTF	TGTGCCAGTACGACAGGGTACTATGGCTACACCTTC
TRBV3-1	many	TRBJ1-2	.	CASSQDLDRIYGYTF	TGTGCCAGCAGCCAAGATCTTGACAGAATCTATGGCTACACCTTC
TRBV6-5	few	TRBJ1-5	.	CASRQGDQPQHF	TGTGCCAGCAGACAGGGCGATCAGCCCCAGCATTTT
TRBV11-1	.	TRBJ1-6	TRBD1	CASSNGQGAYSLHF	TGTGCCAGCAGCAACGGACAGGGGGCGTATTCCCTCCACTTT
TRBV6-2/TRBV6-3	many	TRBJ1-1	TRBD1	CASREQGDTEAFF	TGTGCCAGCAGGGAACAGGGGGACACTGAAGCTTTCTTT
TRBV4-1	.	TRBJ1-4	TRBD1	CASRPRDRRSTNEKLFF	TGCGCCAGCAGGCCCCGGGACAGGCGATCAACTAATGAAAAACTGTTTTTT
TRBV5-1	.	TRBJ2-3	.	CASRQISSSTDTQYF	TGCGCCAGCAGACAGATTTCCTCTAGCACAGATACGCAGTATTTT
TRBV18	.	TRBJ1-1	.	CASSPLEGGTEAFF	TGTGCCAGCTCACCACTGGAGGGGGGCACTGAAGCTTTCTTT
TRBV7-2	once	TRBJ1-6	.	CASSLGTTNSPLHF	TGTGCCAGCAGCTTGGGGACAACCAATTCACCCCTCCACTTT
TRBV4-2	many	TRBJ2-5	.	CASSQDSGNQETQYF	TGTGCCAGCAGCCAAGATTCTGGGAATCAAGAGACCCAGTACTTC
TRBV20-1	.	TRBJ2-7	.	CSASVSTPYEQYF	TGCAGTGCTAGCGTTAGCACCCCCTACGAGCAGTACTTC